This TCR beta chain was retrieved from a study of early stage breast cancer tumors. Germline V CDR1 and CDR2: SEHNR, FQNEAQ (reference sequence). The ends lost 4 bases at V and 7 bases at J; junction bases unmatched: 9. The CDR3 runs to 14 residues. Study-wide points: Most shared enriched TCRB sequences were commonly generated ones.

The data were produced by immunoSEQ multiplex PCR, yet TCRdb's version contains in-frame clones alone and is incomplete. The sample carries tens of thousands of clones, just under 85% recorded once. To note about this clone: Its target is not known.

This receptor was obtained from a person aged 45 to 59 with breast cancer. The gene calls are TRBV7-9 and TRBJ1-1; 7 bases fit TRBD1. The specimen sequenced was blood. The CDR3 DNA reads TGTGCCAGCAGCTCGACGACAGGGAAAAGTGAAGCTTTCTTT. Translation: CASSSTTGKSEAFF. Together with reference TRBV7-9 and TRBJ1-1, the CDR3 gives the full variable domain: DTGVSQNPRHKITKRGQNVTFRCDPISEHNRLYWYRQTLGQGPEFLTYFQNEAQLEKSRLLSDRFSAERPKGSFSTLEIQRTEQGDSAMYLCASSSTTGKSEAFFGQGTRLTVV.